The rows below give T cell receptor beta chains drawn from one sample of a study of blood T cell repertoires in COVID-19. TCRdb's table, derived via immunoSEQ multiplex PCR, lists solely in-frame clones and lacks some. The repertoire consists of over 65,000 clones, with about four fifths occurring once and the leading ten covering around 12%. Input material: peripheral blood. These receptors all come from a middle-aged woman with active or convalescent COVID-19. The CDR3 runs from the conserved cysteine through the conserved F or W.

>TRBJ2-1|TRBV27
CASTDRGSGYNEQFF
>TRBJ2-3|TRBV25-1
CASSEPGQAADTQYF
>TRBJ1-3|TRBV4-1
CASSRTGSSGNTIYF
>TRBJ2-3|TRBV18
CASSRSFAGTHRTDTQYF
>TRBJ2-3|TRBV6-2/TRBV6-3
CASSYEGTSGTDTQYF
>TRBJ2-5|TRBV19
CASSIGLVGSETQYF
>TRBJ2-5|TRBV28
CASSLPRGETQYF
>TRBJ1-3|TRBV10-3
CAISLTGVAGNTIYF
>TRBJ1-4|TRBV28
CASSGGGGVEKLFF
>TRBJ2-2|TRBV7-9
CASSSTSGGAPGELFF
>TRBJ2-3|TRBV3-1/TRBV3-2
CASSPWGAGERDTQYF
>TRBJ2-7|TRBV28
CASSLSLPTGGYYEQYF
>TRBJ2-7|TRBV3-1/TRBV3-2
CASSQAWTSGYEQYF
>TRBJ2-7|TRBV11-2
CASSLVAGRTEQYF
>TRBJ2-7|TRBV28
CASIGRETYEQYF
>TRBJ2-3|TRBV9
CASSVEWWGADTQYF
>TRBJ2-7|TRBV15
CATSRNRGNSYEQYF
>TRBJ1-1|TRBV18
CASSPAGGLVTEAFF
>TRBJ1-2|TRBV28
CASSDAGQALYGYTF
>TRBJ1-3|TRBV6-5
CASRLKNGNTIYF
>TRBJ2-1|TRBV2
CATALSNRGLFEQFF
>TRBJ1-4|TRBV6-5
CASSYSWYTTNEKLFF
>TRBJ2-7|TRBV5-1
CASSLWAGGSDEQYF
>TRBJ1-1|TRBV13
CASSPDRGQQNTEAFF
>TRBJ1-1|TRBV5-1
CASSESLAGGPEAFF
>TRBJ2-2|TRBV19
CASLGLAGGTGELFF
>TRBJ2-1|TRBV18
CASSPLLGRGTNNEQFF
>TRBJ1-5|TRBV19
CASTTVGNQPQHF
>TRBJ1-2|TRBV28
CASSSGQGNYGYTF
>TRBJ2-1|TRBV2
CASRFDRNRVNEQFF
>TRBJ2-3|TRBV7-2
CASSLVSDITDTQYF
>TRBJ1-5|TRBV6-6
CASTAHETVNQPQHF
>TRBJ1-2|TRBV10-3
CAISEGPGPTNYGYTF
>TRBJ2-7|TRBV3-1/TRBV3-2
CASSQVAGRYEQYF
>TRBJ2-1|TRBV7-9
CASSLESLAGWLGNEQFF
>TRBJ2-7|TRBV20-1
CSAVTYEQYF
>TRBJ1-6|TRBV10-3
CAISGTGRNSPLHF
>TRBJ1-1|TRBV9
CASSVRGWNTEAFF
>TRBJ2-1|TRBV29-1
CSVGLAGGPNYNEQFF
>TRBJ2-3|TRBV7-9
CASSLSLSAASTDTQYF
>TRBJ1-2|TRBV5-6
CASSFTGTANYGYTF
>TRBJ1-3|TRBV28
CASSTTGAGNTIYF
>TRBJ2-1|TRBV28
CASAASGTGADEQFF
>TRBJ1-6|TRBV6-2/TRBV6-3
CASSRDRGRSPLHF
>TRBJ1-1|TRBV6-6
CASRTRERNTEAFF
>TRBJ2-7|TRBV10-3
CAISAPTTTSGYEQYF
>TRBJ1-6|TRBV14
CASSQAGLNSPLHF
>TRBJ2-7|TRBV7-9
CASSLTRDWPGEQYF
>TRBJ2-5|TRBV9
CASSMGLAGALRETQYF
>TRBJ2-7|TRBV7-2
CASSLTSRYEQYF
>TRBJ2-6|TRBV9
CASSSGGARSSGANVLTF
>TRBJ2-1|TRBV18
CASSITSPGQNNEQFF
>TRBJ1-6|TRBV28
CASSSTGYRNSPLHF
>TRBJ2-3|TRBV5-1
CASSLASEIGTDTQYF
>TRBJ2-7|TRBV9
CASSVGRAPYEQYF
>TRBJ2-3|TRBV7-3
CASSLTGTSGAHTDTQYF